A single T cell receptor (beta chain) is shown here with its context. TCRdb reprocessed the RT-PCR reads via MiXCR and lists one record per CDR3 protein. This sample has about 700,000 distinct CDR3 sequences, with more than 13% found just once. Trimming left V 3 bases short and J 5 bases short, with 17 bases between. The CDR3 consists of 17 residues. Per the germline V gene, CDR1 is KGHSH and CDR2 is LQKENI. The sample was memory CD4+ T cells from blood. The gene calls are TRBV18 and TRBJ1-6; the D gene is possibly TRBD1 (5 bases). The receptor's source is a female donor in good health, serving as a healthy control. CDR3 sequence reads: CASSPLEVGGNNSPLHF. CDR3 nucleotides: TGTGCCAGCTCACCCCTTGAGGTTGGGGGAAATAATTCACCCCTCCACTTT.